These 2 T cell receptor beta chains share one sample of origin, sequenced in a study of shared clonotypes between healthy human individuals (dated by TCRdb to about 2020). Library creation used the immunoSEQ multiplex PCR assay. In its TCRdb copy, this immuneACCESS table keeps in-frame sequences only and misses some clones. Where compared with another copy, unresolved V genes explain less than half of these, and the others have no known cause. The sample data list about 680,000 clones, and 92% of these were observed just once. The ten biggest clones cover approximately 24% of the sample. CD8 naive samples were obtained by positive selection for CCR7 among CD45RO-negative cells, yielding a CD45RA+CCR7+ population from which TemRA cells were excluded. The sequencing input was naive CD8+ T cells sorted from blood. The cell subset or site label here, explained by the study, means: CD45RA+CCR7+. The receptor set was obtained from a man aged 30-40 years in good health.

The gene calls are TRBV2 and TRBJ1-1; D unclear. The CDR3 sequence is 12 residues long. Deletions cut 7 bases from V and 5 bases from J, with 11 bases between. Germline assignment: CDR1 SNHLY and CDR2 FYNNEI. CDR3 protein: CASKEGMTEAFF. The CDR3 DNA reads TGTGCCAGCAAGGAGGGTATGACTGAAGCTTTCTTT.

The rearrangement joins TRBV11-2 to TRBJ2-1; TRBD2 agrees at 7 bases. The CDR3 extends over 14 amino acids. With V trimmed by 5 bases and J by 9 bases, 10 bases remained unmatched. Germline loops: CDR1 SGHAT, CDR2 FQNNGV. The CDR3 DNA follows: TGTGCCAGCAGCCCTCAAGCGGGATGGGGTGAGCAGTTCTTC. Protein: CASSPQAGWGEQFF.